This section outlines one T cell receptor (beta chain) sequence together with its context. This clone was recorded a few times. Its antigen target is currently unknown. The input lacks base qualities; no much larger clone sits a single base away. The CDR3 regions of human TCRbeta chains were analyzed by immunosequencing. The study's processing was this. TCRs in the repertoires were compared against a reference library of SARS-CoV-2-specific TCRs that had been generated with the MIRA antigen-specificity platform. Breadth was defined as the fraction of unique TCRs that were SARS-CoV-2-associated. Depth was defined as the fraction of total T cells that were SARS-CoV-2-associated. Using the MIRA data, every spike-specific TCR was mapped to the spike region that the TCR reacted to and assigned to either a CD4 or a CD8 class. Log10-transformed breadth and depth values were compared by one-way ANOVA with Sidak's multiple comparisons tests. TCRdb holds this immuneACCESS table with in-frame rearrangements only. Some clones are missing; in checked studies, unresolved V genes explain under half, and the rest has no known cause. Clone size and V and J calls were adopted from that table, with D and trimming inferred from the DNA. This sample has 90,000 to 150,000 clones in its table, and around 86% of those were observed once. Approximately 1.2% of the sample is in the top ten clones.

The time point tag for this specimen amounts to: baseline before first vaccination. The vaccinee samples were drawn from two UK trials, COV001 and COV002, one of which was a single-blind randomized controlled phase 2/3 trial testing AZD1222 (ChAdOx1 nCoV-19) in healthy adults. For TCRbeta chain sequencing, PBMC samples were collected from trial participants at day 0 and at day 28 after the second dose. These data originate in a study of T cell responses to AZD1222 COVID-19 vaccine (dated by TCRdb to the early 2020s). Looking at the study overall: AZD1222 recipients whose second dose came at about 4 weeks and those whose second dose came at about 12 weeks were combined into one group, since spike-specific TCR depth and breadth did not differ between the two schedules. A total of about 240 trial participants underwent TCR sequencing, of whom about 200 received two doses of AZD1222 and about 25 received two doses of the MenACWY control vaccine. Trial participants were enrolled by age into subgroups of 18-55, 56-69 and 70-plus years, and about 150, 27 and 61 TCR-sequenced participants, respectively, were included in these subgroups. Points the paper makes about the study in general: Vaccine-associated CD4 TCRs spanned the whole spike protein, with dominant responses in regions 160-218 and 743-854. Conclusions about previously exposed vaccinees are limited because only six or seven AZD1222 recipients were SARS-CoV-2 seropositive at baseline. In the small 56-69-year group, the increase in depth fell short of significance, most likely because of low power. Participants were mostly white British and included more females than males, and it was suggested by the authors that clonal diversity may have been underestimated. No day 14 peak-response samples were available, so repertoires were characterized only after the peak T cell response. Reportedly, close to half of the unique spike-specific TCRs recognized epitopes lying outside the regions that are mutated in the B.1.351 and B.1.1.7 variants. Spike-specific TCR breadth and depth rose significantly after two AZD1222 doses compared with day 0 and with MenACWY recipients.

For this chain, trimming is 0 bases at the V end and 9 bases at the J end, and the number of junction bases without a gene match is 14. The CDR3 spans 16 residues, from the cysteine through the phenylalanine. Only CDR3 DNA is held: 48 bases, read in frame from base 1. Sequences MNHNS (CDR1) and SASEGT (CDR2) are obtained from the germline V gene. The receptor was isolated from an adult in good health. This sequence uses TRBV6-1 and TRBJ2-7, and 7 junction bases match TRBD1. The sample here was peripheral blood, taken on day 0 of AZD1222 vaccination. The CDR3 here reads CASSEARPDRVQRQYF. The sequenced DNA is TGTGCCAGCAGTGAAGCGCGCCCAGACAGGGTACAGAGGCAGTACTTC.